This T cell receptor (beta chain) was identified during a study of blood T cell repertoires in COVID-19. The wider study: The analysed material was cDNA or gDNA that came from T cells, B-cell-depleted T cells, or PBMCs.

This CDR3 is 14 amino acids long. The V end lost 2 bases, the J end lost 1 base, and 6 bases lay between the germline ends. Germline CDR1 SGHRS, CDR2 YFSETQ. The protocol was immunoSEQ multiplex PCR, while the TCRdb copy is restricted to in-frame clones and leaves out a portion. The sample yields over 130,000 clones, roughly 76% seen once. This chain joins TRBV5-1 and TRBJ2-2; D perhaps matches TRBD2 (5 bases). Sequenced sample: peripheral blood. The sequence derives from a woman between 50 and 59 years old with active or convalescent COVID-19. The CDR3 spells CASSFGENTGELFF. DNA for the CDR3: TGCGCCAGCAGCTTCGGGGAGAACACCGGGGAGCTGTTTTTT.